The rows below give T cell receptor beta chains drawn from one sample of a study of blood T cell repertoires in COVID-19. Assay: immunoSEQ multiplex PCR; the TCRdb copy retains only in-frame clones and omits some. The sample carries approximately 170,000 clones, around 80% recorded once. Sequenced: peripheral blood. The receptors originated from a woman in her sixties or seventies who had recovered from COVID-19. CDR3s include the opening cysteine and the closing phenylalanine or tryptophan. A D gene is named only where the DNA matches it firmly. For some rows the clone size is stated as once, few or many, or as a class when expanded; others skip it.

>NA|TRBJ2-2|once|TRBV5-1
CASSLVGGPNTGELFF
TGCGCCAGCAGCTTGGTGGGGGGACCGAACACCGGGGAGCTGTTTTTT
>NA|TRBJ2-3|NA|TRBV10-3
CAISGRAITDTQYF
TGTGCCATCAGTGGCAGGGCCATTACAGATACGCAGTATTTT
>NA|TRBJ1-4|NA|TRBV3-1/TRBV3-2
CASSQDFGGDEKLFF
TGTGCCAGCAGCCAAGATTTCGGGGGGGACGAAAAACTGTTTTTT
>NA|TRBJ2-1|once|TRBV9
CASSHGASEYNEQFF
TGTGCCAGCAGCCATGGCGCTAGCGAATACAATGAGCAGTTCTTC
>TRBD1|TRBJ1-2|once|TRBV30
CAWSHDLDRAAYGYTF
TGTGCCTGGAGCCATGATCTGGACAGGGCTGCCTATGGCTACACCTTC
>TRBD1|TRBJ1-1|NA|TRBV5-1
CASSPAAGQANTEAFF
TGCGCCAGCAGCCCGGCGGCAGGACAGGCGAACACTGAAGCTTTCTTT
>NA|TRBJ1-2|NA|TRBV28
CASRTPTGPYGYTF
TGTGCCAGCAGGACACCCACAGGCCCCTATGGCTACACCTTC
>NA|TRBJ2-3|NA|TRBV6-5
CASSRRELSTDTQYF
TGTGCCAGCAGTCGCAGGGAACTTAGCACAGATACGCAGTATTTT
>NA|TRBJ1-3|many|TRBV6-5
CASGPSLGNTIYF
TGTGCCAGCGGGCCTTCCCTGGGCAACACCATATATTTT
>NA|TRBJ1-4|few|TRBV3-1/TRBV3-2
CASSPAGLRGEKLFF
TGTGCCAGCAGTCCCGCAGGGCTGAGGGGGGAAAAACTGTTTTTT
>NA|TRBJ1-3|NA|TRBV5-1
CASSPGGIASGNTIYF
TGCGCCAGCAGCCCGGGGGGGATTGCGTCTGGAAACACCATATATTTT
>NA|TRBJ2-7|NA|TRBV19
CASSSNRGHLSSYEQYF
TGTGCCAGTAGTTCCAATCGGGGACACCTTAGCTCCTACGAGCAGTACTTC
>NA|TRBJ1-2|NA|TRBV10-2
CASRQGGAPGYTF
TGCGCCAGCAGGCAAGGTGGGGCTCCTGGCTACACCTTC
>NA|TRBJ2-7|NA|TRBV2
CASSAGGPYEQYF
TGTGCCAGCTCCGCCGGGGGGCCCTACGAGCAGTACTTC
>NA|TRBJ1-1|NA|TRBV27
CASRPLARTDARQTPEAFF
TGTGCCAGCAGGCCCTTAGCTCGGACAGACGCACGACAAACTCCTGAAGCTTTCTTT
>TRBD1|TRBJ2-7|NA|TRBV5-6
CASTVTGTGTTYEQYF
TGTGCCAGCACCGTGACCGGGACAGGGACAACCTACGAGCAGTACTTC
>NA|TRBJ1-4|NA|TRBV3-1/TRBV3-2
CASSQPGTTNEKLFF
TGTGCCAGCAGCCAACCGGGAACAACTAATGAAAAACTGTTTTTT
>NA|TRBJ2-5|NA|TRBV11-3
CASSAGGTQETQYF
TGTGCCAGCAGCGCCGGGGGGACACAAGAGACCCAGTACTTC
>NA|TRBJ1-2|NA|TRBV10-3
CAISAVGQGGYGYTF
TGTGCCATCAGTGCCGTGGGGCAGGGAGGTTACGGCTACACCTTC
>NA|TRBJ2-1|NA|TRBV7-9
CASSPPGDSYNEQFF
TGTGCCAGCAGCCCCCCAGGCGATTCCTACAATGAGCAGTTCTTC
>TRBD1|TRBJ2-7|once|TRBV7-2
CASSLAGGAYEQYF
TGTGCCAGCAGCTTAGCAGGGGGCGCCTACGAGCAGTACTTC
>TRBD1|TRBJ1-5|NA|TRBV28
CASRAAGQGRQPQHF
TGTGCCAGCAGGGCTGCGGGACAGGGTCGCCAGCCCCAGCATTTT
>TRBD1|TRBJ2-7|once|TRBV7-2
CASSPRTGMEGYEQYF
TGTGCCAGCAGCCCCCGGACAGGGATGGAAGGATACGAGCAGTACTTC
>NA|TRBJ1-2|few|TRBV5-1
CASSLPPGNGYTF
TGCGCCAGCAGCTTGCCCCCGGGTAATGGCTACACCTTC
>NA|TRBJ2-7|NA|TRBV4-2
CASSPGASTYEQYF
TGTGCCAGCAGCCCAGGGGCTTCCACCTACGAGCAGTACTTC
>NA|TRBJ1-1|once|TRBV16
CASSPGQSNTEAFF
TGTGCCAGCAGCCCTGGACAGTCGAACACTGAAGCTTTCTTT
>TRBD1|TRBJ2-1|NA|TRBV11-3
CASSPLRGPGEQFF
TGTGCCAGCAGCCCGCTAAGGGGGCCGGGTGAGCAGTTCTTC
>NA|TRBJ1-3|NA|TRBV24-1
CATSDLQGRDTIYF
TGTGCCACCAGTGATTTGCAAGGGCGGGACACCATATATTTT
>NA|TRBJ2-1|NA|TRBV2
CASSEAGWDEQFF
TGTGCCAGCAGTGAAGCGGGCTGGGATGAGCAGTTCTTC
>TRBD2|TRBJ2-2|NA|TRBV5-1
CASSLRGTSGPANTGELFF
TGCGCCAGCAGCCTACGAGGGACTAGCGGGCCCGCGAACACCGGGGAGCTGTTTTTT
>NA|TRBJ2-7|NA|TRBV7-2
CASSLDGGGEQYF
TGTGCCAGCAGCTTAGATGGGGGAGGCGAGCAGTACTTC
>NA|TRBJ1-2|NA|TRBV13
CASSLRAVYGYTF
TGTGCCAGCAGCTTGAGGGCAGTCTATGGCTACACCTTC
>NA|TRBJ1-2|NA|TRBV28
CASSLGRYGYTF
TGTGCCAGCAGTTTGGGCAGATATGGCTACACCTTC
>NA|TRBJ2-2|many|TRBV5-4
CASSGGGANTGELFF
TGTGCCAGCAGCGGAGGGGGGGCGAACACCGGGGAGCTGTTTTTT
>NA|TRBJ2-1|NA|TRBV11-3
CASSAGAAYNEQFF
TGTGCCAGCAGCGCGGGGGCCGCCTACAATGAGCAGTTCTTC
>TRBD1|TRBJ1-6|few|TRBV11-2
CASSLGQTFSPLHF
TGTGCCAGCAGCTTGGGACAGACATTTTCACCCCTCCACTTT
>TRBD2|TRBJ2-1|NA|TRBV14
CASSPWTSGTHNEQFF
TGTGCCAGCAGCCCCTGGACTAGCGGGACCCACAATGAGCAGTTCTTC
>NA|TRBJ2-7|NA|TRBV10-1
CASSEWGERDYEQYF
TGCGCCAGCAGTGAGTGGGGGGAAAGGGACTACGAGCAGTACTTC
>TRBD2|TRBJ2-1|NA|TRBV5-1
CASSPRAGDDEQFF
TGCGCCAGCAGCCCCAGGGCGGGAGATGATGAGCAGTTCTTC
>TRBD1|TRBJ2-1|NA|TRBV2
CASRAGDREQFF
TGTGCCAGCAGGGCCGGGGACAGGGAGCAGTTCTTC
>TRBD2|TRBJ2-5|NA|TRBV2
CASSELAGGRETQYF
TGTGCCAGCAGTGAACTAGCGGGGGGCCGGGAGACCCAGTACTTC
>NA|TRBJ2-3|NA|TRBV19
CASSIPSTDTQYF
TGTGCCAGTAGTATCCCAAGCACAGATACGCAGTATTTT
>NA|TRBJ2-6|NA|TRBV7-3
CASRPVGTGANVLTF
TGTGCCAGCAGGCCGGTGGGCACTGGGGCCAACGTCCTGACTTTC
>NA|TRBJ1-4|NA|TRBV6-5
CASSRILAEGLFF
TGTGCCAGCAGTAGGATCCTGGCAGAGGGACTGTTTTTT
>NA|TRBJ1-6|NA|TRBV7-2
CASSPDLAGSPLHF
TGTGCCAGCAGCCCGGACCTGGCGGGCTCACCCCTCCACTTT
>TRBD1|TRBJ1-5|NA|TRBV15
CATSRSRQGPLGQPQHF
TGTGCCACCAGCAGATCTCGACAGGGACCTTTGGGTCAGCCCCAGCATTTT
>TRBD2|TRBJ2-1|NA|TRBV24-1
CATSDARGGSYNEQFF
TGTGCCACCAGTGATGCACGGGGGGGCTCCTACAATGAGCAGTTCTTC
>TRBD2|TRBJ2-5|NA|TRBV10-2
CASRASGLQETQYF
TGCGCCAGCAGGGCTAGCGGACTTCAAGAGACCCAGTACTTC
>TRBD1|TRBJ1-5|NA|TRBV28
CASSPTGSLTRPQHF
TGTGCCAGCAGCCCGACAGGGTCCCTTACACGGCCCCAGCATTTT
>NA|TRBJ2-2|NA|TRBV9
CASSVGSGSTGELFF
TGTGCCAGCAGCGTAGGATCGGGGAGTACCGGGGAGCTGTTTTTT
>NA|TRBJ2-7|few|TRBV3-1/TRBV3-2
CASSQGPHSSYEQYF
TGTGCCAGCAGCCAAGGACCTCACAGTTCCTACGAGCAGTACTTC
>NA|TRBJ2-5|NA|TRBV14
CASQILEGETQYF
TGTGCCAGCCAGATCCTGGAGGGAGAGACCCAGTACTTC
>TRBD1|TRBJ1-5|NA|TRBV2
CASRGTGGGGNQPQHF
TGTGCCAGCAGGGGCACAGGGGGCGGCGGCAATCAGCCCCAGCATTTT
>NA|TRBJ1-2|once|TRBV18
CASSPSPVAYGYTF
TGTGCCAGCTCACCGAGTCCGGTTGCGTATGGCTACACCTTC
>NA|TRBJ1-1|NA|TRBV5-1
CASTTGGGLNTEAFF
TGCGCCAGCACCACTGGGGGCGGTTTGAACACTGAAGCTTTCTTT